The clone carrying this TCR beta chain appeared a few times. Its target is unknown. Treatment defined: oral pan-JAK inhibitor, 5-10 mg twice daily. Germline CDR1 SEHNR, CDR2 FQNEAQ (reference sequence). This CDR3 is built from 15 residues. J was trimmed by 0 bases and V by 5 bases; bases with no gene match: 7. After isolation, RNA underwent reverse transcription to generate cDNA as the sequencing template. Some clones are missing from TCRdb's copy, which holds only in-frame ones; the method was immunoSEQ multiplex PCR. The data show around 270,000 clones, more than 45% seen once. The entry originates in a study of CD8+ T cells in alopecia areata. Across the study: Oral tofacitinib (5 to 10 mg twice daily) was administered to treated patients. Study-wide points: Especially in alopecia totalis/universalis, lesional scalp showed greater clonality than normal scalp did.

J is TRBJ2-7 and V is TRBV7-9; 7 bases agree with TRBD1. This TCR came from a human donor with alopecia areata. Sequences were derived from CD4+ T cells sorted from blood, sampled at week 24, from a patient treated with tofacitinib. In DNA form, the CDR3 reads TGTGCCAGCAGCATGGGGACAGTGAGCTCCTACGAGCAGTACTTC. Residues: CASSMGTVSSYEQYF.